This T cell receptor beta chain was recorded in a study of blood T cell repertoires in COVID-19 (dated by TCRdb to about 2020). Regarding the complete study: Samples covering the acute and convalescent phases of COVID-19 were provided by collaborators in the United States, Italy and Spain. The prospective study material was composed of cDNA or gDNA derived from T cells, B-cell-depleted T cells, or PBMCs. The dataset comprised deeply sampled blood TCRbeta repertoires from subjects exposed to, actively infected with, or recovered from COVID-19. The repertoires were made available in a free public database intended to serve as a resource for research on the immune response to SARS-CoV-2. Samples came from the ongoing ImmuneRACE study (first 160 participants) plus 1,254 subjects from 6 global collaborators. A de-identified subject ID, COVID-19 status, age in years and sex were almost always included in the sample metadata. HLA class I and class II types, where available, came from metadata supplied by the sample provider rather than from assay-based typing. Findings and caveats that apply to the study as a whole: The quantity of clinical and demographic metadata differed by source and by participant and was supplied without curation.

The collaborating institutions used their own protocols to collect whole blood in K2EDTA tubes. For TCRbeta analysis, collaborators shipped samples in one of three forms: frozen whole blood, isolated PBMCs, or DNA extracted from either of those sample types. The CDR3 spans 15 residues, from the cysteine through the phenylalanine. Of all the DNA, just the CDR3 is kept, 45 bases in frame from base 1. Germline trimming amounts to 2 bases on V and 5 bases on J, with 7 as the count of junction bases outside the gene matches. CDR1 and CDR2, looked up from the germline V gene (reference sequence), are MNHEY and SMNVEV. TCRbeta CDR3 regions were amplified from genomic DNA using the immunoSEQ Assay, a bias-controlled multiplex PCR. Under the source paper's analysis protocol: The number of nucleated cells in each sample was estimated by amplification of reference gene primers within the assay. To quantify the absolute abundance of each unique TCRbeta CDR3 rearrangement, sequence reads were collapsed and filtered. For each sample, productive Simpson clonality was calculated as the square root of Simpson's diversity index over productive rearrangements. TCRdb holds this immuneACCESS table with in-frame rearrangements only. Some clones are missing; in checked studies, unresolved V genes explain under half, and the rest has no known cause. V and J calls plus clone size are reproduced from that table; the DNA served to infer D and trimming. In this sample the table shows 200,000 or so clones, over 70% of which occur a single time. Of the sample, roughly a sixth falls within the top ten clones.

This clone was counted once. Its target antigen remains unknown. Base qualities are missing; no much larger clone stands one base away. The sequence is built from TRBV27 and TRBJ2-5, with 8 central nucleotides matching TRBD1. The receptor was derived from a man in his 60s with active or convalescent COVID-19. The sequenced sample was peripheral blood. The nucleotide sequence reads as follows: TGTGCCAGCAGTTTAGGTGGACAGGGTGGTGAGACCCAGTACTTC. The resulting protein is CASSLGGQGGETQYF.